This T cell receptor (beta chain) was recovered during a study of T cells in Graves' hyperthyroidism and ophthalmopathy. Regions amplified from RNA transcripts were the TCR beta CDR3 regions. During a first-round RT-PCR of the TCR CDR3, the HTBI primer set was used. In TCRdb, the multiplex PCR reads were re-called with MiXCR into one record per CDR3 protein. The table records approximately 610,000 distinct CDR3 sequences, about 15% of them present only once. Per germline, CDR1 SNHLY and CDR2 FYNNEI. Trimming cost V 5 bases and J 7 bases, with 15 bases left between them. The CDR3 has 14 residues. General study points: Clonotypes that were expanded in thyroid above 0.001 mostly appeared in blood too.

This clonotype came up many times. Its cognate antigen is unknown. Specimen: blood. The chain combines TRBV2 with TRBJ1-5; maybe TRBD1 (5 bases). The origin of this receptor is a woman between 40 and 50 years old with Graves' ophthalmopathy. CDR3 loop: CASSSGTRGQPQHF. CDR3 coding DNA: TGTGCCAGCAGTTCCGGGACGAGAGGGCAGCCCCAGCATTTT.